A single sample is the source of the 31 T cell receptor beta chains below, sequenced in a study of OX40 agonist ivuxolimab in advanced cancers. Profiling relied on immunoSEQ multiplex PCR, and the TCRdb table lists in-frame clones only, not all of them. Counted here are tens of thousands of clones, around nine tenths occurring once; the ten biggest clones make up nearly 60%. The sample consisted of CD4+ or CD8+ T cells sorted from blood, taken in a trial of the OX40 agonist ivuxolimab. The receptors were sampled from an adult with an advanced solid tumor such as melanoma, head and neck, liver or kidney cancer.

This rearrangement joins TRBV7-9 to TRBJ1-5, with D possibly being TRBD1 (5 bases). Per the germline V gene, CDR1 is SEHNR and CDR2 is FQNEAQ (reference sequence). The V end lost 5 bases, the J end lost 2 bases, and 16 bases lay between the germline ends. The CDR3 loop spans 16 amino acids. Here the CDR3 DNA reads TGTGCCAGCAGCCCCGGGGGAATTAGGGGCAATCAGCCCCAGCATTTT. Residues: CASSPGGIRGNQPQHF.

This chain links TRBV29-1 with TRBJ2-5; D call uncertain. Germline V gene sequence: CDR1 SQVTM, CDR2 ANQGSEA. V was pared by 3 bases and J by 5 bases, with 7 bases between. The CDR3 totals 11 residues. Here the CDR3 DNA reads TGCAGCGTTGATATATGGGAGACCCAGTACTTC. Its protein is CSVDIWETQYF.

The chain joins TRBV6-1 to TRBJ2-7; D is uncertain. This CDR3 region has 12 residues. The germline CDR1 and CDR2 sequences are MNHNS and SASEGT. The ends were cut back, 8 bases at V and 2 bases at J, with 10 bases in the middle. The DNA for the CDR3 is TGTGCCAGCGGTCATATTACCTACGAGCAGTACTTC. The encoded protein is CASGHITYEQYF.

V usage is TRBV5-1 and J usage is TRBJ2-5, with D perhaps matching TRBD2 (6 bases). V lost 0 bases to trimming and J lost 2 bases, with 11 bases between them. The CDR3 sequence is 15 residues long. CDR1 SGHRS and CDR2 YFSETQ come from the germline V gene. CDR3 sequence: CASSLEWGVQETQYF. CDR3 nucleotides: TGCGCCAGCAGCTTGGAATGGGGGGTGCAAGAGACCCAGTACTTC.

V usage is TRBV11-2 and J usage is TRBJ1-4; D perhaps matches TRBD1 (6 bases). The germline gives CDR1 SGHAT, CDR2 FQNNGV. Trimming removed 2 bases from V and 4 bases from J, with 14 bases in between. The CDR3 spans 16 residues. The CDR3 sequence: CASSLSYREVNEKLFF. CDR3 sequence (DNA): TGTGCCAGCAGCTTATCCTACAGGGAGGTTAATGAAAAACTGTTTTTT.

This chain connects TRBV2 to TRBJ2-7; D may be TRBD1 (6 bases). The germline V and J ends were trimmed by 5 bases and 5 bases, with 16 bases remaining between them. This CDR3 has 14 amino acids. Per the germline V gene, CDR1 is SNHLY and CDR2 is FYNNEI. CDR3 amino acids: CASSLPDSFHEQYF. For the CDR3, the DNA is TGTGCCAGCAGTCTTCCGGACAGCTTCCACGAGCAGTACTTC.

Only a few counts were recorded for this clone. CDR3 residues: CASSLGSGVGQPQHF. DNA for the CDR3: TGTGCCAGCAGCTTAGGGTCAGGGGTGGGACAGCCCCAGCATTTT. V usage is TRBV7-8 and J usage is TRBJ1-5; possibly TRBD1 for D (6 bases). From germline, CDR1 is SGHVS and CDR2 FQNEAQ. CDR3 length equals 15 residues. The V end lost 1 base, the J end lost 7 bases, and 14 bases lay between the germline ends. Looking up the rest from reference TRBV7-8 and TRBJ1-5 gives the full variable domain: GAGVSQSPRYKVAKRGQDVALRCDPISGHVSLFWYQQALGQGPEFLTYFQNEAQLDKSGLPSDRFFAERPEGSVSTLKIQRTQQEDSAVYLCASSLGSGVGQPQHFGDGTRLSIL.

The gene calls are TRBV30 and TRBJ2-3; tentative D call: TRBD1 (5 bases). Germline V CDR1 and CDR2: GTSNPN, SVGIG (reference sequence). The ends were cut back, 0 bases at V and 2 bases at J, with 9 bases in the middle. The CDR3 length is 14 residues. The CDR3 nucleotides read TGTGCCTGGAGTGTCGACAGTTACACAGATACGCAGTATTTT. Protein sequence: CAWSVDSYTDTQYF.

The chain couples TRBV13 to TRBJ2-7; D perhaps matches TRBD2 (6 bases). CDR3 length equals 13 residues. The germline V gene has CDR1 PRHDT and CDR2 FYEKMQ (reference sequence). The V and J ends lost 0 bases and 5 bases respectively, with 8 bases between them. Written as DNA, the CDR3 is TGTGCCAGCAGCTTAGGCGGGGGTAACGAGCAGTACTTC. This sequence encodes CASSLGGGNEQYF.

V usage is TRBV5-1 and J usage is TRBJ1-2; possible D gene TRBD1, 6 bases. CDR3 length: 15 amino acids. Per germline, CDR1 SGHRS and CDR2 YFSETQ. Trimming pared 0 bases from V and 9 bases from J, leaving 18 bases between. The CDR3 bases are TGCGCCAGCAGCTTGGGACAGGTCCCCCAGTATCGCTACACCTTC. Its translation is CASSLGQVPQYRYTF.

V is TRBV2 and J is TRBJ1-3; D ambiguous. This CDR3 has 16 residues. Germline CDR1 reads SNHLY; CDR2 reads FYNNEI. The V end lost 1 base, the J end lost 0 bases, and 10 bases lay between the germline ends. The CDR3, as DNA: TGTGCCAGCAGTGAAGGGCAGTACGGCTCTGGAAACACCATATATTTT. Amino acid sequence: CASSEGQYGSGNTIYF.

J is TRBJ2-7 and V is TRBV27, with D perhaps being TRBD1 or TRBD2 (6 bases each). V was shortened by 1 base and J by 0 bases, with 7 bases between the two germline ends. The CDR3 loop spans 14 amino acids. The germline V gene has CDR1 MNHEY and CDR2 SMNVEV (reference sequence). Written as DNA, the CDR3 is TGTGCCAGCAGTTTATGGGGGGCCTCCTACGAGCAGTACTTC. Protein: CASSLWGASYEQYF.

CDR3 nucleotide sequence: TGTGCCAGCAGTTACTCGCCAGGGGAAACCGGGGAGCTGTTTTTT. Amino acids: CASSYSPGETGELFF. V and J are TRBV6-5 and TRBJ2-2; D is possibly TRBD1 (6 bases). The V end was cut by 0 bases, the J end by 5 bases, with 10 bases between. The CDR3 runs to 15 residues. Germline CDR1 MNHEY, CDR2 SVGAGI.

The rearrangement uses TRBV6-5 and TRBJ2-2, with a weak D call TRBD2 (5 bases). Trimming pared 4 bases from V and 6 bases from J, leaving 15 bases between. CDR1 is MNHEY, CDR2 SVGAGI, per germline. The CDR3 length is 15 residues. This CDR3 reads CASSSSPAVPGELFF. In DNA, the CDR3 is TGTGCCAGCAGTTCAAGCCCAGCGGTCCCCGGGGAGCTGTTTTTT.

J is TRBJ2-7 and V is TRBV19; D is possibly TRBD1 or TRBD2 (5 bases each). V shed 3 bases and J shed 2 bases, with 26 bases lying between them. This CDR3 region has 19 residues. The germline gives CDR1 LNHDA, CDR2 SQIVND (reference sequence). Here the CDR3 DNA reads TGTGCCAGTAGTATCGGGGCCAGTTTTGGGCTGGAGAGACCCTACGAGCAGTACTTC. Amino acid sequence: CASSIGASFGLERPYEQYF.

The chain is built from TRBV5-6 and TRBJ2-3; perhaps TRBD2 as D (5 bases). The germline V and J ends were trimmed by 0 bases and 0 bases, with 5 bases remaining between them. The CDR3 contains 14 residues. Germline V gives CDR1 SGHDT, CDR2 YYEEEE. The CDR3, as DNA: TGTGCCAGCAGCTTGGGAGGGAGCACAGATACGCAGTATTTT. This translates into CASSLGGSTDTQYF.

The chain recombines TRBV4-1 with TRBJ1-4, with D perhaps TRBD1 (6 bases). CDR3 length equals 14 residues. V was cut by 4 bases and J by 5 bases, with 11 bases left in between. Germline V CDR1 and CDR2: MGHRA, YSYEKL. The CDR3 bases are TGCGCCAGCAGCCGGGGACACCCGAATGAAAAACTGTTTTTT. Amino acid sequence: CASSRGHPNEKLFF.

The chain is built from TRBV7-9 and TRBJ1-5; no firm D call. The germline V gene encodes CDR1 SEHNR and CDR2 FQNEAQ (reference sequence). V lost 5 bases and J 4 bases, leaving 12 bases between the germline ends. The CDR3 covers 14 residues. CDR3 nucleotides: TGTGCCAGCAGCCATGAGGGAAATAATCAGCCCCAGCATTTT. This encodes CASSHEGNNQPQHF.

V is TRBV27 and J is TRBJ1-5; D not resolved. This CDR3 contains 15 residues. Germline V CDR1 and CDR2: MNHEY, SMNVEV (reference sequence). Between the trimmed V and J ends, which lost 0 bases and 0 bases, there was a span of 6 bases. The CDR3 DNA is TGTGCCAGCAGTTTATCAAAGGGTAGCAATCAGCCCCAGCATTTT. This sequence encodes CASSLSKGSNQPQHF.

The chain couples TRBV7-2 to TRBJ2-1, with 8 bases identical to TRBD1. The germline V gene encodes CDR1 SGHTA and CDR2 FQGNSA. The CDR3 runs to 12 residues. V shed 3 bases, J shed 12 bases, and the junction held 4 bases outside the gene matches. CDR3 coding DNA: TGTGCCAGCAGCTTCGGACAGGGAGGGCAGTTCTTC. Encoded protein: CASSFGQGGQFF.

The chain uses TRBV4-1 and TRBJ2-7; D gene unclear. Trimming removed 0 bases from V and 1 base from J, with 7 bases in between. The germline V gene encodes CDR1 MGHRA and CDR2 YSYEKL. This CDR3 contains 14 residues. The CDR3 DNA reads as TGCGCCAGCAGCCAAGACCACAGATCCTACGAGCAGTACTTC. Translating gives CASSQDHRSYEQYF.

The V call is TRBV25-1, the J call TRBJ1-6; 10 bases agree with TRBD1. Germline V gene data show CDR1 as MGHDK and CDR2 as SYGVNS. The trim removed 1 base at V and 9 bases at J, leaving 3 bases unmatched. The CDR3 has 15 amino acids. The DNA of the CDR3 is TGTGCCAGCAGTGAATGGACAGGGGGAACTTCACCCCTCCACTTT. This encodes CASSEWTGGTSPLHF. The full variable domain, rest sourced from reference TRBV25-1 and TRBJ1-6, is EADIYQTPRYLVIGTGKKITLECSQTMGHDKMYWYQQDPGMELHLIHYSYGVNSTEKGDLSSESTVSRIRTEHFPLTLESARPSHTSQYLCASSEWTGGTSPLHFGNGTRLTVT.

V is TRBV9 and J is TRBJ2-7; 11 nucleotides agree with TRBD1. This CDR3 is 16 amino acids long. Germline V CDR1 and CDR2: SGDLS, YYNGEE. V was pared by 3 bases and J by 7 bases, with 12 bases of the junction left unmatched. For the CDR3, the DNA is TGTGCCAGCAGCGAGGGAGGACAGGGGGCTTTAGAAGAGCAGTACTTC. Residues: CASSEGGQGALEEQYF.

The chain carries TRBV4-1 and TRBJ1-1; D gene uncertain. CDR1 and CDR2 from the germline V gene are MGHRA and YSYEKL. Trimming removed 3 bases at V and 5 bases at J, with 13 bases between. This CDR3 is built from 14 residues. CDR3 coding DNA: TGCGCCAGCAGCCAGAAGACCGTGGAGACTGAAGCTTTCTTT. This gives the protein CASSQKTVETEAFF.

The V gene is TRBV5-4, the J gene TRBJ2-7; D gene ambiguous. V was clipped by 2 bases and J by 3 bases, with 21 bases between them. Germline CDR1 and CDR2: SGHNT and YYREEE (reference sequence). CDR3 size: 17 residues. The CDR3 region has the DNA TGTGCCAGCAGCTTAGATGATTCAGGACGGGCCTACTACGAGCAGTACTTC. This encodes CASSLDDSGRAYYEQYF.

The chain has TRBV14 and TRBJ2-6, with D uncertain. The germline V and J ends were trimmed by 2 bases and 2 bases, with 4 bases remaining between them. The CDR3 covers 14 residues. CDR1 is SGHDN, CDR2 FVKESK, per germline. CDR3 residues: CASSQLPGANVLTF. Here the CDR3 DNA reads TGTGCCAGCAGCCAATTACCTGGGGCCAACGTCCTGACTTTC.

The rearrangement joins TRBV30 to TRBJ2-3, with 10 bases lining up with TRBD2. Germline V gene data show CDR1 as GTSNPN and CDR2 as SVGIG (reference sequence). The CDR3 runs to 15 residues. The V and J ends lost 1 base and 2 bases, in that order; junction bases with no gene match: 3. In DNA form, the CDR3 reads TGTGCCTGGAGTGGGGGACTAGCGCCCACAGATACGCAGTATTTT. Translated, it gives CAWSGGLAPTDTQYF. Looking up the rest from reference TRBV30 and TRBJ2-3 gives the full variable domain: SQTIHQWPATLVQPVGSPLSLECTVEGTSNPNLYWYRQAAGRGLQLLFYSVGIGQISSEVPQNLSASRPQDRQFILSSKKLLLSDSGFYLCAWSGGLAPTDTQYFGPGTRLTVL.

The chain recombines TRBV27 with TRBJ2-2; possibly TRBD1 for D (5 bases). The length of the CDR3 is 15 residues. The germline V gene encodes CDR1 MNHEY and CDR2 SMNVEV (reference sequence). Trimming removed 4 bases from V and 3 bases from J, with 12 bases in between. The CDR3 is CASSSDRWDTGELFF. CDR3 sequence (DNA): TGTGCCAGCAGTTCTGACAGATGGGACACCGGGGAGCTGTTTTTT.

The chain recombines TRBV6-6 with TRBJ1-2; 7 bases align to TRBD1. CDR3 length: 14 amino acids. The V gene end was trimmed by 5 bases and the J gene end by 1 base; junction bases not matched to a gene: 4. CDR1 is MNHNY and CDR2 is SVGAGI in the germline V gene (reference sequence). In DNA form, the CDR3 reads TGTGCCAGCAGTGGGGGGACAGTTAACTATGGCTACACCTTC. This codes for CASSGGTVNYGYTF.

This clone was detected only once. The chain employs TRBV13 and TRBJ2-7; maybe TRBD2 (5 bases). Germline V gene data show CDR1 as PRHDT and CDR2 as FYEKMQ (reference sequence). Trimming stripped 4 bases from V and 3 bases from J, with 13 bases between. The CDR3 consists of 14 residues. CDR3 residues: CASSYLGEDYEQYF. The CDR3 DNA reads TGTGCCAGCAGCTACCTCGGGGAAGACTACGAGCAGTACTTC. Together with reference TRBV13 and TRBJ2-7, the CDR3 gives the full variable domain: AAGVIQSPRHLIKEKRETATLKCYPIPRHDTVYWYQQGPGQDPQFLISFYEKMQSDKGSIPDRFSAQQFSDYHSELNMSSLELGDSALYFCASSYLGEDYEQYFGPGTRLTVT.

V gene TRBV12-2 combines with J gene TRBJ2-1. TRBV12-2 constitutes a pseudogene. The CDR3 length is 12 residues. CDR3 protein: CASRTLPNEQFF. The CDR3 DNA reads TGTGCAAGTCGCACCCTCCCCAATGAGCAGTTCTTC.